This entry lists 29 T cell receptor beta chains sequenced from one sample in a study of OX40 agonist ivuxolimab in advanced cancers. Profiling relied on immunoSEQ multiplex PCR, and the TCRdb table lists in-frame clones only, not all of them. The sample has some 90,000 clones, around 87% seen once. Specimen: CD4+ or CD8+ T cells sorted from blood, collected in a trial of the OX40 agonist ivuxolimab. All receptors derive from an adult with an advanced solid tumor such as melanoma, head and neck, liver or kidney cancer.

CDR3 residues: CASSQRDRLNTGELFF. The CDR3 nucleotides are TGTGCCAGCAGCCAACGGGACAGACTCAACACCGGGGAGCTGTTTTTT. J is TRBJ2-2 and V is TRBV7-8; 7 nucleotides align to TRBD1. The CDR3 consists of 16 residues. The junction had 8 bases not matched to a gene; V was cut back by 5 bases and J by 2 bases. Germline-derived CDR1 and CDR2 are SGHVS and FQNEAQ.

The chain uses TRBV7-8 and TRBJ2-7; 9 nucleotides align to TRBD1. The germline V gene encodes CDR1 SGHVS and CDR2 FQNEAQ. Trimming took 5 bases from V and 7 from J; bases not matched to a gene: 6. This CDR3 comprises 13 residues. In nucleotides, the CDR3 is TGTGCCAGCAGCATACAGGGGGCTGGGGAGCAGTACTTC. It translates to CASSIQGAGEQYF.

This rearrangement joins TRBV5-6 to TRBJ2-3; D may correspond to TRBD1 or TRBD2 (5 bases each). The CDR3 has 15 residues. From germline, CDR1 is SGHDT and CDR2 YYEEEE. Trimming took off 4 bases at V and 2 bases at J, with 14 bases between the two ends. For the CDR3, the DNA is TGTGCCAGCAGCGGGGGTGGGGCGGACACAGATACGCAGTATTTT. Its translation: CASSGGGADTDTQYF. The full variable domain, rest sourced from reference TRBV5-6 and TRBJ2-3, is DAGVTQSPTHLIKTRGQQVTLRCSPKSGHDTVSWYQQALGQGPQFIFQYYEEEERQRGNFPDRFSGHQFPNYSSELNVNALLLGDSALYLCASSGGGADTDTQYFGPGTRLTVL.

The CDR3 region is CASSREGVKTNEQFF. In nucleotides, the CDR3 is TGTGCCAGCAGCAGAGAGGGGGTCAAAACCAATGAGCAGTTCTTC. V is TRBV5-6 and J is TRBJ2-1, with D perhaps matching TRBD1 (6 bases). CDR3 length: 15 residues. V lost 4 bases to trimming and J lost 6 bases, with 17 bases between them. The germline V gene has CDR1 SGHDT and CDR2 YYEEEE.

This chain connects TRBV7-9 to TRBJ2-1; D is possibly TRBD1 (6 bases). The CDR3 is 16 residues long. Trimming shortened V by 0 bases and J by 0 bases, and 9 bases separated the two germline ends. Germline CDR1 reads SEHNR; CDR2 reads FQNEAQ (reference sequence). The CDR3 loop reads CASSLALGGSYNEQFF. The CDR3 region has the DNA TGTGCCAGCAGCTTAGCGCTAGGGGGCTCCTACAATGAGCAGTTCTTC.

This sequence joins TRBV5-8 and TRBJ2-1; D could derive from TRBD1 or TRBD2 (5 bases each). The CDR3 is 15 residues long. Germline V CDR1 and CDR2: SGHTS, YDEGEE. V dropped 4 bases and J dropped 4 bases, with 15 bases sitting between them. This CDR3 reads CASSGGGSSYNEQFF. CDR3 in DNA: TGTGCCAGCAGCGGGGGTGGTAGCAGTTACAATGAGCAGTTCTTC.

V and J are TRBV6-5 and TRBJ1-5; D unresolved. CDR3 length: 14 residues. V lost 2 bases and J lost 0, with 5 bases in between. Per germline, CDR1 MNHEY and CDR2 SVGAGI. This CDR3 is CASSYSYSNQPQHF. DNA for the CDR3: TGTGCCAGCAGTTACAGTTATAGCAATCAGCCCCAGCATTTT.

This chain links TRBV2 with TRBJ2-2, with D possibly being TRBD1 (6 bases). CDR3 length equals 15 residues. Per germline, CDR1 SNHLY and CDR2 FYNNEI. Trimming removed 0 bases from V and 7 bases from J, with 12 bases in between. The CDR3 sequence: CASSEATGSHGELFF. The DNA of the CDR3 is TGTGCCAGCAGTGAAGCAACAGGGAGTCACGGGGAGCTGTTTTTT.

The gene calls are TRBV18 and TRBJ2-7; unclear D gene. The V end was cut by 8 bases, the J end by 3 bases, with 20 bases between. Germline V gene sequence: CDR1 KGHSH, CDR2 LQKENI. The CDR3 consists of 15 residues. This chain's CDR3 is CASAITTGRNYEQYF. In nucleotides, the CDR3 is TGTGCCAGCGCCATCACCACCGGGCGCAACTACGAGCAGTACTTC. The full variable domain, in which reference TRBV18 and TRBJ2-7 provide the parts outside the CDR3, is NAGVMQNPRHLVRRRGQEARLRCSPMKGHSHVYWYRQLPEEGLKFMVYLQKENIIDESGMPKERFSAEFPKEGPSILRIQQVVRGDSAAYFCASAITTGRNYEQYFGPGTRLTVT.

The chain links TRBV7-2 to TRBJ2-4; D might be TRBD1 (6 bases). The V end lost 3 bases, the J end lost 3 bases, and 12 bases lay between the germline ends. Germline assignment: CDR1 SGHTA and CDR2 FQGNSA. CDR3 size: 15 residues. The CDR3 protein is CASSFTGTFKNIQYF. The CDR3 region has the DNA TGTGCCAGCAGCTTTACCGGGACATTCAAAAACATTCAGTACTTC.

V gene TRBV19 combines with J gene TRBJ1-4; the match to TRBD1 covers 8 bases. Trimming at V came to 6 bases and at J to 3 bases, leaving 6 bases not matched to a gene. CDR1 is LNHDA and CDR2 is SQIVND in the germline V gene (reference sequence). The CDR3 extends over 15 amino acids. The CDR3 nucleotides are TGTGCCAGTAGAACGGACAGGGTGCCTAATGAAAAACTGTTTTTT. It is translated as CASRTDRVPNEKLFF.

This chain links TRBV28 with TRBJ1-4; a possible D gene is TRBD1 (6 bases). Germline V gene data show CDR1 as MDHEN and CDR2 as SYDVKM. The CDR3 runs to 16 residues. V lost 8 bases, J lost 5 bases, and 21 bases lay in between. CDR3 in amino acids: CASLGGVLFENEKLFF. CDR3 bases: TGTGCCAGCCTAGGGGGGGTTTTATTCGAAAATGAAAAACTGTTTTTT.

The chain employs TRBV25-1 and TRBJ2-7; either TRBD1 or TRBD2 may supply D (5 bases each). Germline CDR1 reads MGHDK; CDR2 reads SYGVNS. Trimming shortened V by 3 bases and J by 6 bases, and 18 bases separated the two germline ends. The CDR3 runs to 15 residues. The CDR3 DNA sequence: TGTGCCAGCAGTGACCTCATCCGGGACGCCTCCGAGCAGTACTTC. Residues: CASSDLIRDASEQYF.

The V and J genes are TRBV5-5 and TRBJ2-7; D call uncertain. The V end lost 1 base, the J end lost 0 bases, and 11 bases lay between the germline ends. The CDR3 spans 15 residues. Germline V CDR1 and CDR2: SGHKS, YYEKEE (reference sequence). This chain's CDR3 is CASSLSQASSYEQYF. DNA for the CDR3: TGTGCCAGCAGCTTGAGCCAGGCCAGCTCCTACGAGCAGTACTTC. The complete variable domain, with remaining parts taken from reference TRBV5-5 and TRBJ2-7, reads DAGVTQSPTHLIKTRGQQVTLRCSPISGHKSVSWYQQVLGQGPQFIFQYYEKEERGRGNFPDRFSARQFPNYSSELNVNALLLGDSALYLCASSLSQASSYEQYFGPGTRLTVT.

The chain carries TRBV7-2 and TRBJ2-7; D possibly uses TRBD1 or TRBD2 (5 bases each). Germline V CDR1 and CDR2: SGHTA, FQGNSA. The CDR3 loop spans 15 amino acids. The ends were cut back, 5 bases at V and 2 bases at J, with 16 bases in the middle. As DNA, the CDR3 is TGTGCCAGCAGCGAAGGGGCTAGCAGTACCTACGAGCAGTACTTC. This sequence encodes CASSEGASSTYEQYF.

The CDR3 DNA reads as TGTGCCTGGAGGTTCAGGGGGCGCAGGGAGGCTTTCTTT. Encoded protein: CAWRFRGRREAFF. The chain is built from TRBV30 and TRBJ1-1; TRBD1 matches at 8 bases. V trimming: 3 bases; J trimming: 11 bases; junction bases outside the gene matches: 11. The CDR3 sequence is 13 residues long. Germline values: CDR1 GTSNPN, CDR2 SVGIG (reference sequence). Full variable domain (remainder filled in from reference TRBV30 and TRBJ1-1): SQTIHQWPATLVQPVGSPLSLECTVEGTSNPNLYWYRQAAGRGLQLLFYSVGIGQISSEVPQNLSASRPQDRQFILSSKKLLLSDSGFYLCAWRFRGRREAFFGQGTRLTVV.

This clone was found a few times. The V and J genes are TRBV19 and TRBJ1-4; D gene unclear. With 3 bases removed from V and 15 bases from J, the gap between germline ends came to 17 bases. The CDR3 sequence is 13 residues long. In germline, CDR1 is LNHDA, CDR2 SQIVND (reference sequence). This CDR3 reads CASSMKALGVLFF. Written as DNA, the CDR3 is TGTGCCAGTAGTATGAAGGCTCTTGGCGTATTGTTTTTT. The whole variable domain, remainder taken from reference TRBV19 and TRBJ1-4, is DGGITQSPKYLFRKEGQNVTLSCEQNLNHDAMYWYRQDPGQGLRLIYYSQIVNDFQKGDIAEGYSVSREKKESFPLTVTSAQKNPTAFYLCASSMKALGVLFFGSGTQLSVL.

The rearrangement uses TRBV27 and TRBJ1-2; D might be TRBD1 (6 bases). The germline V gene has CDR1 MNHEY and CDR2 SMNVEV (reference sequence). The CDR3 length is 13 residues. The V end was cut by 0 bases, the J end by 6 bases, with 8 bases between. DNA for the CDR3: TGTGCCAGCAGTTTATCAGGGGGGAATGGCTACACCTTC. It is translated as CASSLSGGNGYTF.

The chain recombines TRBV4-3 with TRBJ1-3; tentatively, D is TRBD1 (6 bases). CDR1 and CDR2 from the germline V gene are LGHNA and YSLEER. This CDR3 comprises 15 residues. V was clipped by 2 bases and J by 1 base, with 9 bases between them. This CDR3 is CASSQQTGSGNTIYF. The CDR3 DNA sequence: TGCGCCAGCAGCCAACAAACAGGGTCTGGAAACACCATATATTTT.

The chain uses TRBV10-1 and TRBJ1-3; 7 nucleotides line up with TRBD1. J lost 1 base, V lost 6 bases, and 9 bases had no gene match. Looked up from germline, CDR1 is WNHNN and CDR2 is SYGVQD (reference sequence). This CDR3 region has 16 residues. CDR3 nucleotides: TGCGCCAGCAGCAACCACGCAGGGGGTTCTGGAAACACCATATATTTT. As protein: CASSNHAGGSGNTIYF.

V is TRBV7-9 and J is TRBJ2-1, with 12 bases aligning to TRBD2. Germline V CDR1 and CDR2: SEHNR, FQNEAQ (reference sequence). The CDR3 consists of 16 residues. The ends lost 3 bases at V and 9 bases at J; junction bases unmatched: 9. The CDR3 DNA sequence: TGTGCCAGCAGCTTTCCTCGGCTAGCGGGGGGGCTTGAGCAGTTCTTC. Translation gives CASSFPRLAGGLEQFF.

The chain combines TRBV5-5 with TRBJ1-5; no reliable D call. This CDR3 is built from 13 residues. The germline V gene encodes CDR1 SGHKS and CDR2 YYEKEE (reference sequence). V lost 2 bases and J lost 5, with 8 bases in between. CDR3 region: CASSFRDYQPQHF. The CDR3 bases are TGTGCCAGCAGCTTTCGGGATTATCAGCCCCAGCATTTT.

The chain has TRBV29-1 and TRBJ1-5, with no clear D. Germline CDR1 reads SQVTM; CDR2 reads ANQGSEA. The CDR3 totals 12 residues. The V end lost 3 bases, the J end lost 9 bases, and 12 bases lay between the germline ends. CDR3 loop: CSVETGMGPQHF. CDR3 bases: TGCAGCGTTGAGACGGGGATGGGGCCCCAGCATTTT.

The rearrangement links TRBV7-9 to TRBJ2-3; 10 bases agree with TRBD2. CDR1 is SEHNR, CDR2 FQNEAQ, per germline (reference sequence). Trimming took 3 bases from V and 0 from J; bases not matched to a gene: 0. The CDR3 contains 15 residues. The CDR3, as DNA: TGTGCCAGCAGCTTGACTAGCGGGAGCACAGATACGCAGTATTTT. Its protein is CASSLTSGSTDTQYF. The full variable domain, completed using reference TRBV7-9 and TRBJ2-3, is DTGVSQNPRHKITKRGQNVTFRCDPISEHNRLYWYRQTLGQGPEFLTYFQNEAQLEKSRLLSDRFSAERPKGSFSTLEIQRTEQGDSAMYLCASSLTSGSTDTQYFGPGTRLTVL.

The V gene is TRBV20-1, the J gene TRBJ2-3; D remains ambiguous. Germline V lookup: CDR1 DFQATT, CDR2 SNEGSKA (reference sequence). The CDR3 loop spans 11 amino acids. Trimming pared 3 bases from V and 4 bases from J, leaving 5 bases between. Written as DNA, the CDR3 is TGCAGTGCTAGTCCATCAGATACGCAGTATTTT. Translated, it gives CSASPSDTQYF.

This sequence joins TRBV5-4 and TRBJ1-3; D uncertain. There are 14 residues in the CDR3. V lost 6 bases and J 8 bases, leaving 18 bases between the germline ends. In germline, CDR1 is SGHNT, CDR2 YYREEE (reference sequence). The CDR3 DNA sequence: TGTGCCAGCATGGTCTACTCTCTGGAAGACACCATATATTTT. The encoded protein is CASMVYSLEDTIYF.

The V call is TRBV7-3, the J call TRBJ2-1, with 7 bases that match TRBD2. The CDR3 runs to 16 residues. With V trimmed by 4 bases and J by 3 bases, 9 bases remained unmatched. Germline CDR1 reads SGHTA; CDR2 reads FQGTGA. This chain's CDR3 is CASSSLPSGVYNEQFF. CDR3 nucleotides: TGTGCCAGCAGCTCCTTACCTAGCGGAGTCTACAATGAGCAGTTCTTC.

The chain couples TRBV7-2 to TRBJ2-2, with a tentative D call TRBD1 (5 bases). The V end was cut by 3 bases, the J end by 1 base, with 15 bases between. This CDR3 is 17 amino acids long. From germline, CDR1 is SGHTA and CDR2 FQGNSA. This chain's CDR3 is CASSLARTPLNTGELFF. CDR3 coding DNA: TGTGCCAGCAGCTTGGCTAGGACACCCTTGAACACCGGGGAGCTGTTTTTT. The entire variable domain, with the rest obtained from reference TRBV7-2 and TRBJ2-2, is as follows: GAGVSQSPSNKVTEKGKDVELRCDPISGHTALYWYRQSLGQGLEFLIYFQGNSAPDKSGLPSDRFSAERTGGSVSTLTIQRTQQEDSAVYLCASSLARTPLNTGELFFGEGSRLTVL.

The chain links TRBV6-1 to TRBJ2-7; 14 bases are a match to TRBD2. Germline lookup yields CDR1 MNHNS and CDR2 SASEGT. V lost 3 bases and J lost 3; bases outside the gene matches: 1. The CDR3 consists of 15 residues. The CDR3 region has the DNA TGTGCCAGCAGTGAGGGGACTAGCGGGGGCTACGAGCAGTACTTC. Translating it yields CASSEGTSGGYEQYF.